The following is a T cell receptor beta chain sequence with its context. This specimen comes from a study of beta chain features in type 1 diabetes. Study in general: Patients looked much like healthy donors when it came to age, gender and cell yields.

J gave up 4 bases and V 5 bases, and 7 bases lay outside the gene matches. The CDR3 runs to 15 residues. Germline CDR1 is SQVTM and CDR2 is ANQGSEA. The authors reverse transcribed all of the isolated RNA, so sequencing captured expressed TCRB transcripts. Repertoires were generated with immunoSEQ multiplex PCR, while TCRdb's copy carries only in-frame clones and drops some. This sample has roughly 380,000 clones, with around 20% found just once. The material sequenced was naive CD4+ T cells from blood. The rearrangement uses TRBV29-1 and TRBJ2-2; 10 bases are shared with TRBD1. This TCR came from a woman between 18 and 29 years old in good health. The CDR3 region is CSVRIGTGATGELFF. The CDR3 coding sequence is TGCAGCGTTAGGATCGGGACAGGGGCCACCGGGGAGCTGTTTTTT.